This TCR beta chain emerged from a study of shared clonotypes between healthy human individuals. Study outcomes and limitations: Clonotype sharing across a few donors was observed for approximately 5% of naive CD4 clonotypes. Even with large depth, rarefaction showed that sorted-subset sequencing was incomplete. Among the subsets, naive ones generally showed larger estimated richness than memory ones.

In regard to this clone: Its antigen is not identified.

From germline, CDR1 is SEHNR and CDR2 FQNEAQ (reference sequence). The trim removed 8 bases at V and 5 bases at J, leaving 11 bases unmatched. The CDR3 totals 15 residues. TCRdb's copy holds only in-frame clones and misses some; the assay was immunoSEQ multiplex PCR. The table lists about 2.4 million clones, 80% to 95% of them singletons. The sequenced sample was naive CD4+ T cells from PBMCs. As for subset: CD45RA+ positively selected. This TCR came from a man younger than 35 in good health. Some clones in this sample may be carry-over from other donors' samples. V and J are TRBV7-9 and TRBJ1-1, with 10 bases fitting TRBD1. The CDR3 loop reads CASSNPRTGGTEAFF. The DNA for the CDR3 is TGTGCCAGCTCCAATCCCCGGACAGGGGGGACTGAAGCTTTCTTT. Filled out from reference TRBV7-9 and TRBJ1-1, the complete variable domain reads DTGVSQNPRHKITKRGQNVTFRCDPISEHNRLYWYRQTLGQGPEFLTYFQNEAQLEKSRLLSDRFSAERPKGSFSTLEIQRTEQGDSAMYLCASSNPRTGGTEAFFGQGTRLTVV.